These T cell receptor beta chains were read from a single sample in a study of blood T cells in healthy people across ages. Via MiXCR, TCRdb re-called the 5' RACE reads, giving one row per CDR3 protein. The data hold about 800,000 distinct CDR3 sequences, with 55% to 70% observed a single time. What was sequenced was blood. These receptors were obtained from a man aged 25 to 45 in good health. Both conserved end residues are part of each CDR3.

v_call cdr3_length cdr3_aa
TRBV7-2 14 CASSITGIADTQYF
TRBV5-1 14 CASSPQTTESEQFF
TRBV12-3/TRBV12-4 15 CASSLPGARNTEAFF
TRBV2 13 CASGMTPIVEAFF
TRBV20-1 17 CSVGRQVARRRTDTQYF
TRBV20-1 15 CSAGQAGTGEGVRHF
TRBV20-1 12 CSSKRGTETQYF
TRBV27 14 CASSFGRLSSPLHF
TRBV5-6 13 CASSFVANTEAFF
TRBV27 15 CASNPTSGGRNERFF
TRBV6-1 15 CASIELRTSVYEQYF
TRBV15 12 CATAQLNYEQYF
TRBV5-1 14 CASSLDPGGETQYF
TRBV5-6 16 CASSFDGQGFTDTQYF
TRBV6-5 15 CASSYEASGGYEQYF
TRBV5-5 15 CASTRPGSGANVLTF
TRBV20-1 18 CSANDRTAIRGRDQPQHF
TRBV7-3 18 CASSPKGLVTELYNEQFF
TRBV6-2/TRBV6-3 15 CASTRPVAGGGEQFF
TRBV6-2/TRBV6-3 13 CASSWTSAYEQFF
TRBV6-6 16 CASSYSFRDFKETQYF
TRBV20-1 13 CSARSGGGNEQFF
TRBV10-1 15 CASPRATGEEYGYTF
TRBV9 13 CASSVELGGTQYF
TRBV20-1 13 CSASYGSLNEQYF
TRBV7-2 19 CASSLAGGAGVISYNEQFF
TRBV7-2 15 CASSLGSGSSYEQFF
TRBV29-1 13 CSGTNEGKNIQYF
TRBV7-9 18 CASSLGKFAAGPSWEQYF
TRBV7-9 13 CASRGVGTGELFF
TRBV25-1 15 CASSETGTRHDEQYF
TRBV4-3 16 CASSQAPGQGPYEQYF
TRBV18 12 CASSSREETQYF
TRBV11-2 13 CVSRRGGGHEQFF
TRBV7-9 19 CASSLSTSQRTYSYNEQFF
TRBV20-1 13 CSAGREPYNEQFF
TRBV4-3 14 CASSLDLGFGGYTF
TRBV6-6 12 CASSYLRDREYF
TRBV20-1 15 CSADRDRAAKNIQYF
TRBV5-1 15 CASSLKAVGPNEQFF
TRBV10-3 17 CAIREPGTGGGFTEAFF
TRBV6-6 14 CASSAGATIPEAFF
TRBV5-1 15 CASGGTSGISETQYF
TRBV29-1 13 CSVAVSTGETQYF
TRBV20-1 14 CSARAGITYNEQFF
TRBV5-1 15 CASSLYAGGRNEQFF
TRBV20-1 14 CSAPRGFSPDTQYF
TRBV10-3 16 CAIRGLRDSSYNEQFF
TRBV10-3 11 CAIGPDWEQFF
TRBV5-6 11 CASTYRADYTF
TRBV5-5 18 CASSSDPSQDSYNSPLHF
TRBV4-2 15 CASSPWTSGSYEQYF
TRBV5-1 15 CASSWTGASTDTQYF
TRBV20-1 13 CSARQGAYNEQFF
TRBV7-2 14 CASSLNGRNQPQHF
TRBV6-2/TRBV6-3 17 CASSYSGPSDSYNEQFF
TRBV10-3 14 CAISELTAANEQFF
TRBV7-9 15 CASSLYELNNSPLHF
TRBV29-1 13 CSVPRGGPETQYF
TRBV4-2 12 CASSQGRAEAFF